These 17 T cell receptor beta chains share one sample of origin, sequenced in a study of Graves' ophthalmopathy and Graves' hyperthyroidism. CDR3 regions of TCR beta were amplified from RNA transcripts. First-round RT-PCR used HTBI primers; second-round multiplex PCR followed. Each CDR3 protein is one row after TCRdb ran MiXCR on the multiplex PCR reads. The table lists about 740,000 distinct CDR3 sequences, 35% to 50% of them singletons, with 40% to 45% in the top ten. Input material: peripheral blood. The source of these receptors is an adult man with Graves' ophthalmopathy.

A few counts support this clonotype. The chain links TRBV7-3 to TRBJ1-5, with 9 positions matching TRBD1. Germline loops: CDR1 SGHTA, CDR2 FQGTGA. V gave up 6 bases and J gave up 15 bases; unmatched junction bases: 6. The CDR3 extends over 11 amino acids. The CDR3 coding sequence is TGTGCCAGCAGGGCGGACAGGGGACGGCATTTT. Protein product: CASRADRGRHF.

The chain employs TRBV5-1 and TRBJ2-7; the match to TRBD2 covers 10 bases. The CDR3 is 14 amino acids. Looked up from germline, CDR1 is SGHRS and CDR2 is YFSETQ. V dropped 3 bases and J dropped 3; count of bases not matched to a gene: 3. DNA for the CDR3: TGCGCCAGCAGCTCCGGACTAGCGGTCTACGAGCAGTACTTC. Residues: CASSSGLAVYEQYF.

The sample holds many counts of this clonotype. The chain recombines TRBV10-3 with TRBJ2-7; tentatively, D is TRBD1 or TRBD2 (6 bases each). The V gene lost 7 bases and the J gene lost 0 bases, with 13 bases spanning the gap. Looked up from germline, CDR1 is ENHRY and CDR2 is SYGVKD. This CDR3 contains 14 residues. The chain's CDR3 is CAIKGGTDSYEQYF. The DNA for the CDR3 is TGTGCCATCAAGGGGGGCACTGACTCCTACGAGCAGTACTTC.

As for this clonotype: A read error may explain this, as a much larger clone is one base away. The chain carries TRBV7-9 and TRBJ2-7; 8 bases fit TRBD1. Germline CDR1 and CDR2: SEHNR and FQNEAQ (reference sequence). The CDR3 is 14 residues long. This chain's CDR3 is CASSGQGITYGQYF. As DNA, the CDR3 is TGTGCCAGCAGTGGACAGGGAATCACCTACGGGCAGTACTTC.

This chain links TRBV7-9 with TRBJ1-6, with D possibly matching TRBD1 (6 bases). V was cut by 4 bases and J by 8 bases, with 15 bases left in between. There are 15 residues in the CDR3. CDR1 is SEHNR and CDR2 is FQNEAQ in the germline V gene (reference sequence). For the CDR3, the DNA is TGTGCCAGCAGCTCGGGGGGCGAGATGGATTCACCCCTCCACTTT. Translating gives CASSSGGEMDSPLHF. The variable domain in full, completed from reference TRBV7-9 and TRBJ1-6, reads DTGVSQNPRHKITKRGQNVTFRCDPISEHNRLYWYRQTLGQGPEFLTYFQNEAQLEKSRLLSDRFSAERPKGSFSTLEIQRTEQGDSAMYLCASSSGGEMDSPLHFGNGTRLTVT.

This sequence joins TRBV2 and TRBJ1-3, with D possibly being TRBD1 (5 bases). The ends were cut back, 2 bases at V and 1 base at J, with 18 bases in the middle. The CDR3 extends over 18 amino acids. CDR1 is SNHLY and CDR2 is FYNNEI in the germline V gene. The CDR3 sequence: CASSEQGSGALSGNTIYF. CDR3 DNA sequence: TGTGCCAGCAGTGAACAGGGATCTGGGGCCCTTTCTGGAAACACCATATATTTT.

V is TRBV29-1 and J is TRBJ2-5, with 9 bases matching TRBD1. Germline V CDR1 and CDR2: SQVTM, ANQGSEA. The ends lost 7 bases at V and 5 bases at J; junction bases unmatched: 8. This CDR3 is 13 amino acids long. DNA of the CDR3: TGCAGCGGTCGACAGGGGGGTACGGAGACCCAGTACTTC. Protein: CSGRQGGTETQYF. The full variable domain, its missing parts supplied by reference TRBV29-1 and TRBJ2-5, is SAVISQKPSRDICQRGTSLTIQCQVDSQVTMMFWYRQQPGQSLTLIATANQGSEATYESGFVIDKFPISRPNLTFSTLTVSNMSPEDSSIYLCSGRQGGTETQYFGPGTRLLVL.

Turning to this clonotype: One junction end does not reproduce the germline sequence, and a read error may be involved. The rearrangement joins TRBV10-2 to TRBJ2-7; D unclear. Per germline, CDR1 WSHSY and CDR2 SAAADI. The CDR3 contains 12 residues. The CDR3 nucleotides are TGTGCCAGCAGTTTTCCGGCCTACGAGCAGTACTTC. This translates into CASSFPAYEQYF.

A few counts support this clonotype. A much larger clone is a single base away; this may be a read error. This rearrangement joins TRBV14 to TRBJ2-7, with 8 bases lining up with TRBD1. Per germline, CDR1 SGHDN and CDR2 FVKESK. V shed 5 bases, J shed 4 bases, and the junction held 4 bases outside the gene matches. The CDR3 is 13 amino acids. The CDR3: CASSKDREYEQYF. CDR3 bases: TGTGCCAGCAGCAAGGACAGGGAGTACGAGCAGTACTTC. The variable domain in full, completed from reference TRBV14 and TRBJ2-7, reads EAGVTQFPSHSVIEKGQTVTLRCDPISGHDNLYWYRRVMGKEIKFLLHFVKESKQDESGMPNNRFLAERTGGTYSTLKVQPAELEDSGVYFCASSKDREYEQYFGPGTRLTVT.

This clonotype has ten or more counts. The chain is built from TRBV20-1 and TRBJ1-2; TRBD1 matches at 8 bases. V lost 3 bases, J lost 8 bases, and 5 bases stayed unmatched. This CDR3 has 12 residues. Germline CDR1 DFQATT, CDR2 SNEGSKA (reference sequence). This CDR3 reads CSASGRGRGYTF. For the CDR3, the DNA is TGCAGTGCTAGCGGCAGGGGGCGAGGCTACACCTTC.

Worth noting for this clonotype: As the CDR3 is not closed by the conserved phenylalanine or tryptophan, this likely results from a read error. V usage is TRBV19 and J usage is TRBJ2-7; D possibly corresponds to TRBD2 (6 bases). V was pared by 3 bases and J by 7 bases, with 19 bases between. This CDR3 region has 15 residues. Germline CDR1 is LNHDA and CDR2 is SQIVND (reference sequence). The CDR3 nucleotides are TGTGCCAGTAGTATTCGGAGGGGAAATATTGTGGAGCAGTACTCC. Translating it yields CASSIRRGNIVEQYS.

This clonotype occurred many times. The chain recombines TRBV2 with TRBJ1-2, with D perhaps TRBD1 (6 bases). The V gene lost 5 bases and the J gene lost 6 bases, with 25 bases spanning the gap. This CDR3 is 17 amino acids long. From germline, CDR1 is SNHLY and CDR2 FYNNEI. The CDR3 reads CASSQNPVVIGGNGYTF. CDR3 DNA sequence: TGTGCCAGCAGTCAAAACCCCGTAGTCATAGGGGGAAATGGCTACACCTTC.

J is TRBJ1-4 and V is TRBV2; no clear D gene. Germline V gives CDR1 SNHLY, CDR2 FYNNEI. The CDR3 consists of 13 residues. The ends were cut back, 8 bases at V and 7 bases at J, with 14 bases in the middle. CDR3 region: CASAGFLGEKLFF. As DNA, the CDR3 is TGTGCCAGCGCCGGGTTTCTTGGTGAAAAACTGTTTTTT.

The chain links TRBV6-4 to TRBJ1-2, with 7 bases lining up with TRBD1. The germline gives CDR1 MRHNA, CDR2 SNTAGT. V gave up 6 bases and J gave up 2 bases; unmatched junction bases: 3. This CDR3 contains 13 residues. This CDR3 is CASRQGTNYGYTF. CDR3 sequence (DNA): TGTGCCAGCAGACAGGGGACCAACTATGGCTACACCTTC.

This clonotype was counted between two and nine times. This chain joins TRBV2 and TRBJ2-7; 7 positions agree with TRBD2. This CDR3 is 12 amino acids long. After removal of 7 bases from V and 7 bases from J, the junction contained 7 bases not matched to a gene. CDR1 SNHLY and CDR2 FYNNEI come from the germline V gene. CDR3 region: CASKRGEVEQYF. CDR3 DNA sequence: TGTGCCAGCAAGCGGGGTGAGGTAGAGCAGTACTTC.

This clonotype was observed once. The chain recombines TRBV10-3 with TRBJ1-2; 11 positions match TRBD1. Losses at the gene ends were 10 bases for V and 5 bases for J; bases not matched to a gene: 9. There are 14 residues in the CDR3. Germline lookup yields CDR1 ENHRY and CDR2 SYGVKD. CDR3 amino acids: CASTSGQGVYGYTF. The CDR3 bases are TGTGCCAGCACTTCGGGACAGGGGGTTTATGGCTACACCTTC.

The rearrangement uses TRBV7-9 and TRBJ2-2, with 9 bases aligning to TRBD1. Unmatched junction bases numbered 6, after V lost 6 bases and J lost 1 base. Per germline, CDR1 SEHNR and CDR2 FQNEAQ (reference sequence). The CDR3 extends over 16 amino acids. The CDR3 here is CASRDRQGGNTGELFF. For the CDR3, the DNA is TGTGCCAGCAGGGACAGACAGGGGGGGAACACCGGGGAGCTGTTTTTT.